The present TCR beta chain was sequenced within a study of cytomegalovirus exposure and HLA in healthy donors. Background on the study: A data release that came early held approximately 92 million unique TCRs from HLA-typed donors. Study results and caveats: In vitro experiments confirmed that a few CMV-associated chains were specific for CMV antigens.

PCR amplification relied on 60 Vbeta primers (plus 13 Jbeta primers). This table comes from immunoSEQ multiplex PCR, and its TCRdb copy is limited to in-frame clones, with some not included. This sample's table has around 27,000 clones. A note on this clone: Its antigen remains unknown. A junction boundary mismatches the germline segment, possibly from a read error.

The V gene's germline CDR1 is SSHAT and CDR2 FNYEAQ (reference sequence). The CDR3 runs 15 residues. V usage is TRBV7-7 and J usage is TRBJ2-5; the match to TRBD2 covers 10 bases. This clonotype originated in a man aged 30 to 39 in good health and CMV-seronegative. Sequences were obtained from PBMCs. CDR3 nucleotide sequence: TGTGCTAGCAGCTTAACTAGCGGGAAAAAAGAGACCCAGTACTTC. Translation gives CASSLTSGKKETQYF.